This T cell receptor (beta chain) was obtained from a study of blood T cells in healthy people across ages. Findings and limits, study-wide: Getting older went along with TCR beta diversity per million T cells dropping roughly linearly. In long-lived donors, naive CD4+ cell counts and diversity exceeded those of aged donors.

Trimming removed 7 bases from V and 8 bases from J; junction bases left unmatched: 8. The CDR3 has 13 residues. Germline CDR1 reads MGHDK; CDR2 reads SYGVNS. This clonotype was observed many times. The target antigen is unknown. Then a second PCR, running about 7 to 11 cycles, was carried out with a sample-barcoded 5' primer and a J-beta primer mix. A single record per CDR3 protein comes from TCRdb applying MiXCR to the 5' RACE reads. The sample contains around 1,500,000 distinct CDR3 sequences, approximately 30% of which appear only once. The sequence was collected from a woman aged 25 to 39 in good health. The chain uses TRBV25-1 and TRBJ1-2; 9 nucleotides agree with TRBD1. Sequencing was performed on blood. CDR3 protein: CASIGTGGEGYTF. The CDR3 coding sequence is TGTGCCAGCATCGGTACAGGGGGCGAAGGCTACACCTTC.